Described below is a single T cell receptor (beta chain) sequence and its context. Its antigen is unidentified. This record comes from a study of cytomegalovirus exposure and HLA in healthy donors. General observations from the study: TCR clusters originating in the first cohort tended to co-occur in the 110 or so validation repertoires, according to a later analysis.

The germline V and J ends were trimmed by 6 bases and 6 bases, with 11 bases remaining between them. The CDR3 is 13 residues long. Germline loops: CDR1 SNHLY, CDR2 FYNNEI. The repertoire was sequenced with immunoSEQ multiplex PCR; TCRdb's copy has only in-frame clones and lacks some. The table records tens of thousands of clones, 89% of them present only once. This sequence joins TRBV2 and TRBJ2-2, with D possibly TRBD1 on 5 matching bases. The source is a woman between 18 and 29 years old in good health and CMV-seronegative. What was sequenced was PBMCs. The chain's CDR3 is CASRELQAGELFF. The DNA of the CDR3 is TGTGCCAGCAGGGAACTACAGGCCGGGGAGCTGTTTTTT.